The clone carrying this T cell receptor beta chain was observed a single time. The sample comes from a study of control samples from healthy donors and cancer patients. Clones were read by immunoSEQ multiplex PCR, and TCRdb kept only the in-frame ones, dropping some. The sample includes about 410,000 clones, around nine tenths seen only once; the top ten take approximately 6.3%. There are 17 residues in the CDR3. From germline, CDR1 is LNHDA and CDR2 SQIVND (reference sequence). The V end lost 3 bases, the J end lost 0 bases, and 16 bases lay between the germline ends. The TCR comes from a middle-aged man with head and neck cancer. The chain couples TRBV19 to TRBJ2-3, with D tentatively TRBD2 (6 bases). Sequences were obtained from PBMCs. The CDR3 sequence: CASSMEGQFASTDTQYF. The CDR3 nucleotides are TGTGCCAGTAGTATGGAGGGGCAATTCGCAAGCACAGATACGCAGTATTTT.